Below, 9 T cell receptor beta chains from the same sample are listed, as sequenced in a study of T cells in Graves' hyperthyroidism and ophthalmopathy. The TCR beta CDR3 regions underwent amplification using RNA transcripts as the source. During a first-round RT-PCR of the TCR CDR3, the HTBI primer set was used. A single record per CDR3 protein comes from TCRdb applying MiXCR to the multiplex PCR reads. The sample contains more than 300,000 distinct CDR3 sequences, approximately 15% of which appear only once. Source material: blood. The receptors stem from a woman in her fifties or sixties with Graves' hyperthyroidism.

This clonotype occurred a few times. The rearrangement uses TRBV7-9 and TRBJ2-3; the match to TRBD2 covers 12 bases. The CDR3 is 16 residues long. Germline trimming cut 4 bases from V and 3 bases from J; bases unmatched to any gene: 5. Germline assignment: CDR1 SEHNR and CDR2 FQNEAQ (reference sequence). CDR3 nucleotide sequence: TGTGCCAGCAGCTATCGGACTAGCGGGAAAACAGATACGCAGTATTTT. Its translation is CASSYRTSGKTDTQYF.

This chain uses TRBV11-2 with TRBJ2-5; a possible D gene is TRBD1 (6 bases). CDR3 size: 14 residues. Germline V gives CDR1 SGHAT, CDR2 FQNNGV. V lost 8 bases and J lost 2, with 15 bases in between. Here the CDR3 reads CASGRGRGQETQYF. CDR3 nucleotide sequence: TGTGCCAGCGGCCGAGGCAGGGGACAAGAGACCCAGTACTTC.

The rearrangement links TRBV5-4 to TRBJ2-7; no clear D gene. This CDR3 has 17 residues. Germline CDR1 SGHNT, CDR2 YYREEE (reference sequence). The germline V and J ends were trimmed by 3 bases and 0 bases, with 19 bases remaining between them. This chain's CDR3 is CASSSGPKRFSSYEQYF. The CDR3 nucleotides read TGTGCCAGCAGCTCTGGACCTAAACGTTTTAGCTCCTACGAGCAGTACTTC.

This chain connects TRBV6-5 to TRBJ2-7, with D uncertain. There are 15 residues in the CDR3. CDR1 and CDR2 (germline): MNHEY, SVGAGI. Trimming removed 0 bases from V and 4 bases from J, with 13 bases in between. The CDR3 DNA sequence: TGTGCCAGCAGTTACTCGAAGAAAGGTGGGTACGAGCAGTACTTC. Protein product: CASSYSKKGGYEQYF.

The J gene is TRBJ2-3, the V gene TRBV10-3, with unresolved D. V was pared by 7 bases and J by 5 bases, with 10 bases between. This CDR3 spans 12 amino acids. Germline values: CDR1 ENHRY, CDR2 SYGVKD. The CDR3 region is CAINAEKDTQYF. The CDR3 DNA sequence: TGTGCCATCAACGCGGAGAAAGATACGCAGTATTTT.

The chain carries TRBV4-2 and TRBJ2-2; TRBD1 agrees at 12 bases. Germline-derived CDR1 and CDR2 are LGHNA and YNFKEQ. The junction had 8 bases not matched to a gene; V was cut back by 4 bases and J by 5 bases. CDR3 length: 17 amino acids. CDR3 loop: CASSPGQGAVDTGELFF. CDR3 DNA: TGTGCCAGCAGCCCGGGACAGGGGGCGGTTGATACCGGGGAGCTGTTTTTT.

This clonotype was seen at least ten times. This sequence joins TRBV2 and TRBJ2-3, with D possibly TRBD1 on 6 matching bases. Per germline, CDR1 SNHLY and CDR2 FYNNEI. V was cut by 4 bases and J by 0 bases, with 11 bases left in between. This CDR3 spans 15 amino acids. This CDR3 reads CASSVRQASTDTQYF. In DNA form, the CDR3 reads TGTGCCAGCAGTGTACGACAGGCTAGCACAGATACGCAGTATTTT.

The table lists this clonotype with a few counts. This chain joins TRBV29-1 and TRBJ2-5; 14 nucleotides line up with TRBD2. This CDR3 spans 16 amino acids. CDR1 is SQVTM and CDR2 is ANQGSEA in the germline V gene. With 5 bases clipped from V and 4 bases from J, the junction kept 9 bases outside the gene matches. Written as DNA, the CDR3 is TGCAGCGTTAAGATCGGGACTAGCGGGAGCAGAGAGACCCAGTACTTC. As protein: CSVKIGTSGSRETQYF.

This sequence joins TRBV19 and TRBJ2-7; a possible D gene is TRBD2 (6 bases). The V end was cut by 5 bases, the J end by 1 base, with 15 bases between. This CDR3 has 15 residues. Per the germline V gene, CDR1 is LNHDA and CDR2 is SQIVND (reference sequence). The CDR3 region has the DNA TGTGCCAGTAGTTTCGGGAGCACTACATCCTACGAGCAGTACTTC. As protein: CASSFGSTTSYEQYF.